This T cell receptor beta chain was recovered during a study of graft-versus-host responses after intestinal transplantation. Whole-study context: Those transplanted obtained multivisceral, liver-intestinal, or isolated intestinal grafts.

In the case of this clone: Its antigen is unidentified.

Repertoires were generated with immunoSEQ multiplex PCR, while TCRdb's copy carries only in-frame clones and drops some. Of around 130,000 clones listed, more than 80% are singletons. The CDR3 is 15 amino acids. The germline gives CDR1 MGHRA, CDR2 YSYEKL. The V end was cut by 3 bases, the J end by 0 bases, with 11 bases between. The sequence came from a human donor who received an intestinal transplant. The sequences come from unstimulated CD4+ T cells sorted from spleen or lymph node cells, collected before intestinal transplant. This chain joins TRBV4-1 and TRBJ1-1; D not resolved. CDR3 sequence reads: CASSQAFVMNTEAFF. The CDR3 DNA sequence: TGCGCCAGCAGCCAGGCTTTTGTCATGAACACTGAAGCTTTCTTT.